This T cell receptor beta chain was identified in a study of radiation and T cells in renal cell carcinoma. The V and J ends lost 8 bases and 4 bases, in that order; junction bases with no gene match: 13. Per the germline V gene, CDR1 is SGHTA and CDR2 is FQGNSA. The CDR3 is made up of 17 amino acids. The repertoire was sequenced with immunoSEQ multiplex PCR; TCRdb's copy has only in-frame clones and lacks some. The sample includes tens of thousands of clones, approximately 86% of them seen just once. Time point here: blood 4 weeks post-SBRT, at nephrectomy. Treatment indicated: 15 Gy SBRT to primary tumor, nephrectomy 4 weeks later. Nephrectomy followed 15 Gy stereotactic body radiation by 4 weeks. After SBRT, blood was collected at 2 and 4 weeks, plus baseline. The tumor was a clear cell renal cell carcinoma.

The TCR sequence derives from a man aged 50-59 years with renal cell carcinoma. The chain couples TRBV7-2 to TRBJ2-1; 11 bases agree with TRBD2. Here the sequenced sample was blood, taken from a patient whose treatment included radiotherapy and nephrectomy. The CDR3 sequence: CASRTSGGHESYNEQFF. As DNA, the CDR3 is TGTGCCAGCCGTACTAGCGGGGGCCATGAAAGTTACAATGAGCAGTTCTTC.